Detailed here is one T cell receptor beta chain. This specimen belongs to a study of blood T cell repertoires in COVID-19. TCRdb keeps only in-frame clones here, not all; method: immunoSEQ multiplex PCR. Of about 130,000 clones in the sample, around nine tenths are singletons; the top ten hold approximately 2.2%. V lost 1 base and J lost 5, with 9 bases in between. Germline V gene data show CDR1 as SGHRS and CDR2 as YFSETQ. The CDR3 consists of 13 residues. The clonotype originates from a woman in her forties or fifties who had recovered from COVID-19. Specimen: PBMCs or T cells enriched from blood (not recorded which). V is TRBV5-1 and J is TRBJ1-1; a weak D match, TRBD1 (5 bases). CDR3: CASSLRGWTEAFF. The CDR3 DNA sequence: TGCGCCAGCAGCTTGCGGGGGTGGACTGAAGCTTTCTTT.